This TCR beta chain originates from a study of T-cell memory formation after mild COVID-19. TCRdb re-analysed the 5' RACE reads in MiXCR, keeping a single row per CDR3 protein. Altogether roughly 380,000 distinct CDR3 sequences are present, approximately 27% being singletons, with the ten largest covering approximately 13%. Sequenced sample: PBMCs or a T cell subset sorted from them (not recorded which). The sequence was obtained from an adult woman who had mild COVID-19 (a few samples of this study predate the infection). Cell type and time point are not known.

CDR3 protein: CASSLETGLFTDTQYF. For the CDR3, the DNA is TGTGCCAGCAGCTTAGAGACAGGGTTGTTCACCGATACGCAGTATTTT. V gene TRBV7-6 combines with J gene TRBJ2-3; 7 nucleotides line up with TRBD1. With V trimmed by 1 base and J by 6 bases, 10 bases remained unmatched. The V gene's germline CDR1 is SGHVS and CDR2 FNYEAQ. CDR3 length equals 16 residues. Filled out from reference TRBV7-6 and TRBJ2-3, the complete variable domain reads GAGVSQSPRYKVTKRGQDVALRCDPISGHVSLYWYRQALGQGPEFLTYFNYEAQQDKSGLPNDRFSAERPEGSISTLTIQRTEQRDSAMYRCASSLETGLFTDTQYFGPGTRLTVL.